This T cell receptor beta chain appears in the sequencing data of a study of T cells in localized non-small cell lung cancer. A single count supports this clone. Its antigen is currently unknown. V dropped 4 bases and J dropped 7; count of bases not matched to a gene: 9. Germline V gene lookup returns CDR1 LGHNA and CDR2 YNFKEQ. The CDR3 loop spans 14 amino acids. The study, taken as a whole, reports: Because only a single region of the tumor was sequenced, heterogeneity remains possible. The appearance of a median 57 of the top 100 tumor clones was seen in adjacent lung.

Measured with immunoSEQ multiplex PCR; TCRdb has only the in-frame clones, and not every one. The table has about 47,000 clones, around 87% seen once. The chain carries TRBV4-2 and TRBJ1-2; 7 nucleotides align to TRBD1. This specimen was PBMCs, taken before any cancer treatment. This clonotype was obtained from a man between 40 and 70 years old with stage II lung adenocarcinoma. CDR3 DNA: TGTGCCAGCAGCCGATCAACAGGGGCCTCTGGCTACACCTTC. Translating gives CASSRSTGASGYTF.